The sample holds a few counts of the clone carrying this T cell receptor beta chain. Its antigen is still unknown. TCRdb redid the calling of the reads with MiXCR, one entry per CDR3 protein. The sample has around 770,000 distinct CDR3 sequences, just under 30% seen once. V gave up 0 bases and J gave up 0 bases, with 11 bases separating them. Germline V lookup: CDR1 SGHAT, CDR2 FQNNGV. This CDR3 has 17 residues. This specimen belongs to a study of T cell repertoires in cytomegalovirus infection. Looking at the study overall: Matching HLA type, along with CMV infection, was indicated by public TCR beta signatures.

Study-wide results and limits: Cumulative frequency of public TCR beta families picked out carriers of CMV plus the relevant HLA.

The rearrangement joins TRBV11-2 to TRBJ2-2; the D gene is possibly TRBD2 (5 bases). Here the sequenced sample was cultured CD8+ T cells from PBMCs, taken from culture after CMV antigen stimulation. The source of this sequence is a human donor in good health (CMV status not recorded). Some clones in this sample may be carry-over from other donors' samples. CDR3: CASSLEGRLANTGELFF. The CDR3 DNA sequence: TGTGCCAGCAGCTTAGAAGGGAGACTCGCGAACACCGGGGAGCTGTTTTTT.